This TCR beta chain was documented in a study of cytomegalovirus exposure and HLA in healthy donors. Study-wide findings and caveats: There was a cluster of highly shared sequence variants that was likely a sequencing artifact. While the bulk of TCR sequences proved rare, some public TCRs turned up in many donors. Excluded: some indistinguishable V segments such as TRBV6-2 and TRBV6-3.

These donors counted as nominally healthy when sampled, but unrecorded immune exposures were likely. In the PCR, 60 Vbeta and 13 Jbeta primers were used. Method: immunoSEQ multiplex PCR; TCRdb's copy keeps in-frame clones and lacks some. The table records 250,000 or so clones, about nine tenths of them present only once. The V end was cut by 6 bases, the J end by 0 bases, with 15 bases between. This CDR3 is 15 amino acids long. In germline, CDR1 is SGHRS, CDR2 YFSETQ. Worth noting for this clone: Its cognate antigen is unknown.

This chain connects TRBV5-1 to TRBJ1-1; D might be TRBD1 (6 bases). The sequence came from a girl between 2 and 10 years old in good health and CMV-seronegative. Sequencing used PBMCs. CDR3 loop: CASTLGGRLNTEAFF. Here the CDR3 DNA reads TGCGCCAGCACCCTCGGGGGGCGTTTGAACACTGAAGCTTTCTTT. Full variable domain (outside the CDR3, taken from reference TRBV5-1 and TRBJ1-1): KAGVTQTPRYLIKTRGQQVTLSCSPISGHRSVSWYQQTPGQGLQFLFEYFSETQRNKGNFPGRFSGRQFSNSRSEMNVSTLELGDSALYLCASTLGGRLNTEAFFGQGTRLTVV.